The rows below give T cell receptor beta chains drawn from one sample of a study of CD8 T cells in ankylosing spondylitis. Each CDR3 protein is one row after TCRdb ran MiXCR on the 5' RACE reads. This sample has about 700,000 distinct CDR3 sequences, with under 20% found just once. What was sequenced was blood, either unsorted or a sorted T cell fraction (not recorded which). Receptors originate from a male donor with ankylosing spondylitis. CDR3s include the opening cysteine and the closing phenylalanine or tryptophan. The order of the fields is J gene, D gene, V gene, clone size, CDR3 protein, CDR3 DNA. The D gene is left open where the match is weak. Size values are once, few and many counts, or a class for expanded clones, and some rows have none.

J gene: TRBJ2-2; D gene: -; V gene: TRBV7-2; clone size: -; CDR3 protein: CASSFTGIATTGELFF; CDR3 DNA: TGTGCCAGCAGCTTTACCGGCATAGCGACCACCGGGGAGCTGTTTTTT
J gene: TRBJ2-1; D gene: -; V gene: TRBV5-1; clone size: few; CDR3 protein: CASNTLGLGDEQFF; CDR3 DNA: TGCGCCAGCAACACCCTAGGCCTTGGCGATGAGCAGTTCTTC
J gene: TRBJ1-2; D gene: -; V gene: TRBV12-3/TRBV12-4; clone size: few; CDR3 protein: CASGSTDSNYGYTF; CDR3 DNA: TGTGCCAGCGGATCGACGGATTCTAACTATGGCTACACCTTC
J gene: TRBJ2-1; D gene: TRBD2; V gene: TRBV20-1; clone size: few; CDR3 protein: CSARAPPSGTALSYNEQFF; CDR3 DNA: TGCAGTGCTAGAGCCCCACCGAGCGGGACCGCCCTCTCCTACAATGAGCAGTTCTTC
J gene: TRBJ1-4; D gene: -; V gene: TRBV20-1; clone size: -; CDR3 protein: CSAGRLTNEKLFF; CDR3 DNA: TGCAGCGCAGGGAGATTGACTAATGAAAAACTGTTTTTT
J gene: TRBJ2-5; D gene: -; V gene: TRBV5-1; clone size: -; CDR3 protein: CASSPTGRKETQYF; CDR3 DNA: TGCGCCAGCAGCCCCACGGGCCGGAAAGAGACCCAGTACTTC
J gene: TRBJ2-7; D gene: -; V gene: TRBV29-1; clone size: many; CDR3 protein: CSVETATYEQYF; CDR3 DNA: TGCAGCGTTGAAACAGCAACCTACGAGCAGTACTTC
J gene: TRBJ1-2; D gene: TRBD1; V gene: TRBV10-3; clone size: many; CDR3 protein: CAIRGQGGEPYGYTF; CDR3 DNA: TGTGCCATCAGGGGACAGGGAGGCGAGCCCTATGGCTACACCTTC
J gene: TRBJ2-1; D gene: -; V gene: TRBV27; clone size: few; CDR3 protein: CASSGLGEYNEQFF; CDR3 DNA: TGTGCCAGCAGTGGTCTAGGGGAATACAATGAGCAGTTCTTC
J gene: TRBJ1-2; D gene: TRBD1; V gene: TRBV29-1; clone size: few; CDR3 protein: CSVEIRTGGLPNYGYTF; CDR3 DNA: TGCAGCGTTGAAATACGGACAGGGGGCCTACCCAACTATGGCTACACCTTC
J gene: TRBJ2-5; D gene: -; V gene: TRBV4-2; clone size: few; CDR3 protein: CASSLFTGSQETQYF; CDR3 DNA: TGTGCCAGCAGCCTTTTTACAGGAAGTCAAGAGACCCAGTACTTC
J gene: TRBJ2-5; D gene: -; V gene: TRBV20-1; clone size: -; CDR3 protein: CSASPGETQYF; CDR3 DNA: TGCAGTGCTTCTCCCGGAGAGACCCAGTACTTC
J gene: TRBJ2-3; D gene: -; V gene: TRBV20-1; clone size: few; CDR3 protein: CSASGGYTDTQYF; CDR3 DNA: TGCAGTGCTAGCGGGGGTTACACAGATACGCAGTATTTT
J gene: TRBJ1-3; D gene: -; V gene: TRBV6-1; clone size: few; CDR3 protein: CASSEGGTIYF; CDR3 DNA: TGTGCCAGCAGTGAAGGTGGCACCATATATTTT
J gene: TRBJ2-5; D gene: TRBD2; V gene: TRBV20-1; clone size: -; CDR3 protein: CSANGGGAFARETRYF; CDR3 DNA: TGCAGTGCTAATGGCGGGGGGGCCTTTGCGAGAGAGACCCGGTACTTC
J gene: TRBJ1-4; D gene: -; V gene: TRBV20-1; clone size: many; CDR3 protein: CSAPPRGASTNEKLFF; CDR3 DNA: TGCAGTGCCCCGCCCCGGGGGGCTTCAACTAATGAAAAACTGTTTTTT
J gene: TRBJ2-6; D gene: TRBD1; V gene: TRBV5-1; clone size: -; CDR3 protein: CASSLWDRGGSGANVLTF; CDR3 DNA: TGCGCCAGCAGCTTGTGGGACAGGGGTGGTTCTGGGGCCAACGTCCTGACTTTC
J gene: TRBJ1-4; D gene: -; V gene: TRBV7-2; clone size: -; CDR3 protein: CASSLEFGRPNEKLFF; CDR3 DNA: TGTGCCAGCAGCTTAGAATTCGGGAGACCTAATGAAAAACTGTTTTTT
J gene: TRBJ1-2; D gene: -; V gene: TRBV12-3/TRBV12-4; clone size: -; CDR3 protein: CASSPLGQNYGYTF; CDR3 DNA: TGTGCCAGCAGTCCGCTGGGACAAAACTATGGCTACACCTTC
J gene: TRBJ2-7; D gene: TRBD2; V gene: TRBV28; clone size: few; CDR3 protein: CASSSRGTITYEQYF; CDR3 DNA: TGTGCCAGCAGTTCCCGAGGGACTATAACCTACGAGCAGTACTTC
J gene: TRBJ1-2; D gene: TRBD1; V gene: TRBV5-1; clone size: -; CDR3 protein: CASSLVVGTDGYTF; CDR3 DNA: TGCGCCAGCAGCTTGGTCGTGGGGACAGATGGCTACACCTTC
J gene: TRBJ2-5; D gene: -; V gene: TRBV5-6; clone size: -; CDR3 protein: CASSLSSVGETQYF; CDR3 DNA: TGTGCCAGCAGCTTGAGTTCAGTTGGAGAGACCCAGTACTTC
J gene: TRBJ2-1; D gene: TRBD2; V gene: TRBV12-3/TRBV12-4; clone size: -; CDR3 protein: CASSLTASGGANEQFF; CDR3 DNA: TGTGCCAGCAGTTTAACCGCTAGCGGGGGGGCCAATGAGCAGTTCTTC
J gene: TRBJ2-2; D gene: -; V gene: TRBV29-1; clone size: -; CDR3 protein: CSVGTAYTGELFF; CDR3 DNA: TGCAGCGTTGGGACGGCCTACACCGGGGAGCTGTTTTTT
J gene: TRBJ1-2; D gene: -; V gene: TRBV6-1; clone size: -; CDR3 protein: CASTFGGSYGYTF; CDR3 DNA: TGTGCCAGCACCTTCGGCGGGTCCTATGGCTACACCTTC
J gene: TRBJ2-7; D gene: -; V gene: TRBV29-1; clone size: -; CDR3 protein: CSVELLQTADYEQYF; CDR3 DNA: TGCAGCGTTGAACTACTCCAGACAGCAGACTACGAGCAGTACTTC
J gene: TRBJ2-7; D gene: -; V gene: TRBV20-1; clone size: -; CDR3 protein: CSAGAGEAYEQYF; CDR3 DNA: TGCAGTGCTGGGGCAGGGGAGGCCTACGAGCAGTACTTC
J gene: TRBJ1-1; D gene: TRBD1; V gene: TRBV4-2; clone size: -; CDR3 protein: CASSQFGQGDTEAFF; CDR3 DNA: TGTGCCAGCAGCCAATTCGGGCAGGGGGACACTGAAGCTTTCTTT
J gene: TRBJ2-1; D gene: TRBD2; V gene: TRBV5-5; clone size: many; CDR3 protein: CASSWEPGLAGTEQFF; CDR3 DNA: TGTGCCAGCAGCTGGGAACCGGGACTAGCGGGCACTGAGCAGTTCTTC
J gene: TRBJ2-7; D gene: -; V gene: TRBV7-9; clone size: -; CDR3 protein: CASSLAMGADYEQYF; CDR3 DNA: TGTGCCAGCAGCTTAGCTATGGGGGCCGACTACGAGCAGTACTTC
J gene: TRBJ1-5; D gene: -; V gene: TRBV5-1; clone size: -; CDR3 protein: CASSYLDRENQPQHF; CDR3 DNA: TGCGCCAGCAGCTACCTGGACAGAGAGAATCAGCCCCAGCATTTT
J gene: TRBJ2-1; D gene: -; V gene: TRBV4-1; clone size: few; CDR3 protein: CASSQGIGSRSYNEQFF; CDR3 DNA: TGCGCCAGCAGCCAGGGCATAGGGTCCCGCTCCTACAATGAGCAGTTCTTC
J gene: TRBJ1-1; D gene: TRBD1; V gene: TRBV6-4; clone size: few; CDR3 protein: CASFGPGQGATEAFF; CDR3 DNA: TGTGCCAGCTTTGGTCCGGGACAGGGGGCCACTGAAGCTTTCTTT
J gene: TRBJ2-7; D gene: TRBD1; V gene: TRBV29-1; clone size: few; CDR3 protein: CSGRDRANEQYF; CDR3 DNA: TGCAGCGGCCGGGACAGGGCTAACGAGCAGTACTTC
J gene: TRBJ2-5; D gene: -; V gene: TRBV5-1; clone size: few; CDR3 protein: CASSLLAGPYQETQYF; CDR3 DNA: TGCGCCAGCAGCTTGCTTGCAGGACCCTACCAAGAGACCCAGTACTTC
J gene: TRBJ2-7; D gene: TRBD2; V gene: TRBV5-6; clone size: -; CDR3 protein: CASSFGGVDEQYF; CDR3 DNA: TGTGCCAGCAGCTTCGGGGGGGTGGACGAGCAGTACTTC
J gene: TRBJ1-2; D gene: -; V gene: TRBV29-1; clone size: few; CDR3 protein: CSVTVARVGYGYTF; CDR3 DNA: TGCAGCGTTACGGTTGCCAGGGTCGGCTATGGCTACACCTTC
J gene: TRBJ2-7; D gene: TRBD1; V gene: TRBV6-1; clone size: -; CDR3 protein: CASSGPGQGAGEQYF; CDR3 DNA: TGTGCCAGCAGTGGACCGGGACAGGGGGCTGGTGAGCAGTACTTC
J gene: TRBJ1-6; D gene: -; V gene: TRBV24-1; clone size: -; CDR3 protein: CATSDPLGRANSPLHF; CDR3 DNA: TGTGCCACCAGTGACCCCCTCGGGAGGGCCAATTCACCCCTCCACTTT
J gene: TRBJ1-1; D gene: -; V gene: TRBV12-3/TRBV12-4; clone size: few; CDR3 protein: CASRKDSVEAFF; CDR3 DNA: TGTGCCAGCAGAAAGGACAGTGTTGAAGCTTTCTTT
J gene: TRBJ2-7; D gene: -; V gene: TRBV10-1; clone size: few; CDR3 protein: CARPGDWRPYEQYF; CDR3 DNA: TGCGCCAGACCGGGGGATTGGAGGCCCTACGAGCAGTACTTC
J gene: TRBJ2-7; D gene: -; V gene: TRBV12-3/TRBV12-4; clone size: -; CDR3 protein: CASSRDTSSYEQYF; CDR3 DNA: TGTGCCAGCAGCCGAGACACGAGCTCCTACGAGCAGTACTTC
J gene: TRBJ1-1; D gene: -; V gene: TRBV12-3/TRBV12-4; clone size: few; CDR3 protein: CASSLWFNTEAFF; CDR3 DNA: TGTGCCAGCAGTTTATGGTTCAACACTGAAGCTTTCTTT
J gene: TRBJ2-3; D gene: TRBD2; V gene: TRBV3-1; clone size: many; CDR3 protein: CASSQEIASGDTQYF; CDR3 DNA: TGTGCCAGCAGCCAAGAGATCGCTAGCGGGGATACGCAGTATTTT
J gene: TRBJ2-5; D gene: -; V gene: TRBV2; clone size: -; CDR3 protein: CASRIRGAEETQYF; CDR3 DNA: TGTGCCAGCAGGATCAGAGGGGCCGAAGAGACCCAGTACTTC
J gene: TRBJ2-1; D gene: TRBD2; V gene: TRBV15; clone size: few; CDR3 protein: CATSRDPPTAGSYNEQFF; CDR3 DNA: TGTGCCACCAGCAGGGATCCCCCTACAGCGGGGTCCTACAATGAGCAGTTCTTC
J gene: TRBJ2-2; D gene: TRBD2; V gene: TRBV5-5; clone size: few; CDR3 protein: CASSSGLAGGSGELFF; CDR3 DNA: TGTGCCAGCAGCTCGGGACTAGCGGGAGGTTCCGGGGAGCTGTTTTTT
J gene: TRBJ2-4; D gene: -; V gene: TRBV19; clone size: -; CDR3 protein: CASSRPSGHWDGNIQYF; CDR3 DNA: TGTGCCAGTAGCAGGCCGAGCGGACACTGGGATGGTAACATTCAGTACTTC
J gene: TRBJ2-3; D gene: -; V gene: TRBV7-6; clone size: -; CDR3 protein: CASDKGLTDTQYF; CDR3 DNA: TGTGCCAGCGATAAAGGGCTGACAGATACGCAGTATTTT
J gene: TRBJ1-1; D gene: -; V gene: TRBV4-1; clone size: few; CDR3 protein: CASSQVMMNTEAFF; CDR3 DNA: TGCGCCAGCAGCCAAGTTATGATGAACACTGAAGCTTTCTTT
J gene: TRBJ2-7; D gene: TRBD2; V gene: TRBV12-3/TRBV12-4; clone size: -; CDR3 protein: CASSRQGLAGHEQYF; CDR3 DNA: TGTGCCAGCAGTCGCCAAGGACTAGCAGGCCACGAGCAGTACTTC
J gene: TRBJ1-5; D gene: -; V gene: TRBV12-3/TRBV12-4; clone size: -; CDR3 protein: CASSLKGPYGNQPQHF; CDR3 DNA: TGTGCCAGCAGCCTCAAAGGACCTTATGGCAATCAGCCCCAGCATTTT
J gene: TRBJ2-1; D gene: -; V gene: TRBV7-6; clone size: -; CDR3 protein: CASSLDGDRYNEQFF; CDR3 DNA: TGTGCCAGCAGCTTAGATGGGGACCGCTACAATGAGCAGTTCTTC
J gene: TRBJ2-5; D gene: TRBD1; V gene: TRBV3-1; clone size: -; CDR3 protein: CASSQETGFGETQYF; CDR3 DNA: TGTGCCAGCAGCCAGGAGACAGGGTTTGGGGAGACCCAGTACTTC
J gene: TRBJ1-5; D gene: -; V gene: TRBV12-3/TRBV12-4; clone size: -; CDR3 protein: CASSLSATGQPQHF; CDR3 DNA: TGTGCCAGCAGTTTAAGTGCCACGGGACAGCCCCAGCATTTT
J gene: TRBJ2-7; D gene: -; V gene: TRBV29-1; clone size: few; CDR3 protein: CSVEFSGTPSYEQYF; CDR3 DNA: TGCAGCGTTGAATTCTCTGGGACACCGTCCTACGAGCAGTACTTC
J gene: TRBJ2-1; D gene: -; V gene: TRBV12-3/TRBV12-4; clone size: few; CDR3 protein: CASSLRGGASSYNEQFF; CDR3 DNA: TGTGCCAGCAGTTTAAGGGGGGGGGCGAGCTCCTACAATGAGCAGTTCTTC
J gene: TRBJ1-4; D gene: TRBD1; V gene: TRBV7-9; clone size: few; CDR3 protein: CASSLGTGVEKLFF; CDR3 DNA: TGTGCCAGCAGCTTGGGGACAGGGGTTGAAAAACTGTTTTTT
J gene: TRBJ1-2; D gene: -; V gene: TRBV20-1; clone size: -; CDR3 protein: CSADWGGEGYTF; CDR3 DNA: TGCAGTGCTGATTGGGGGGGAGAGGGCTACACCTTC